The rows below give T cell receptor beta chains drawn from one sample of a study of cytomegalovirus exposure and HLA in healthy donors. Sequenced by immunoSEQ multiplex PCR; TCRdb stores in-frame clones only, minus some. This sample has around 100,000 clones, with about 70% found just once. The sample was PBMCs. The receptor source for this set is a middle-aged man in good health and CMV-seropositive. Both conserved end residues are part of each CDR3. Each record gives: clone size, J gene, V gene, D gene, CDR3 DNA, CDR3 protein. The D gene is left open where the match is weak. Expanded clones are given a class, and other clones once, few, many or no size at all.

once,TRBJ2-7,TRBV11-3,TRBD2,TGTGCCAGCAGCCGTTCCGGGACTAGCGGGGCCTACGAGCAGTACTTC,CASSRSGTSGAYEQYF
.,TRBJ1-4,TRBV5-1,TRBD1,TGCGCCAGCAGCGTGGGACAGGGGGACGAACCTAACACGAAAAAACTGTTTTTT,CASSVGQGDEPNTKKLFF
.,TRBJ2-1,TRBV6-6,.,TGTGCCAGCAGTTCCGGGACTTTTAATGAGCAGTTCTTC,CASSSGTFNEQFF
.,TRBJ1-1,TRBV19,.,TGTGCCAGTAGCCGGCAGGTTGAAGCTTTCTTT,CASSRQVEAFF
.,TRBJ1-5,TRBV5-6,.,TGTGCCAGCAGCTTGCAGGGTGGCAATCAGCCCCAGCATTTT,CASSLQGGNQPQHF
.,TRBJ2-5,TRBV4-1,.,TGCGCCAGCAGCCAAGAAGACTACCCCGTTCGGGGGACCCAGTACTTC,CASSQEDYPVRGTQYF
.,TRBJ1-2,TRBV6-5,.,TGTGCCAGCAGTTACTCGTTAGCAGAACCAAGCTACACCTTC,CASSYSLAEPSYTF
.,TRBJ1-1,TRBV14,TRBD1,TGCGCCAGCAGCCGAGGGACAGGGGGGGGGTGGACTGAAGCTTTCTTT,CASSRGTGGGWTEAFF
.,TRBJ2-2,TRBV14,.,TGTGCCAGCAGCCAAGGACAGGCGAACACCGGGGAGCTGTTTTTT,CASSQGQANTGELFF
few,TRBJ2-1,TRBV7-3,TRBD2,TGTGCCAGCAGATTAACCGGGACTAGCGGGAGTGCCCATGAGCAGTTCTTC,CASRLTGTSGSAHEQFF
.,TRBJ2-3,TRBV29-1,TRBD1,TGCAGCGTTGAAAAGGACAGGGGTCTGAACACAGATACGCAGTATTTT,CSVEKDRGLNTDTQYF
.,TRBJ1-1,TRBV15,TRBD1,TGTGCCACCAGCGACGGGACAGGGGGCACTGAAGCTTTCTTT,CATSDGTGGTEAFF
.,TRBJ1-3,TRBV4-1,TRBD1,TGCGCCAGCAGCCGAAGTTCACAGGGGGGCGGAAACACCATATATTTT,CASSRSSQGGGNTIYF
.,TRBJ1-1,TRBV25-1,.,TGTGCCAGCAGTGAGCTGGGTCGCCAGGACACTGAAGCTTTCTTT,CASSELGRQDTEAFF
.,TRBJ2-1,TRBV4-1,.,TGCGCCAGCAGCCAAGAAGGAGGGCTAGGGGGCCGGGTTGTAAATGAGCAGTTCTTC,CASSQEGGLGGRVVNEQFF
.,TRBJ1-1,TRBV6-1,TRBD1,TGTGCCAGCAGTGGACAGGGGAACACTGAAGCTTTCTTT,CASSGQGNTEAFF
.,TRBJ2-3,TRBV15,TRBD2,TGTGCCACCAGCAGAGATAGCCCTAGCGGGAGGGCCGGGGCCACAGATACGCAGTATTTT,CATSRDSPSGRAGATDTQYF
.,TRBJ2-7,TRBV15,TRBD2,TGTGCCACCAGTGACAAACTAGCGGCGCTCTACGAGCAGTACTTC,CATSDKLAALYEQYF
once,TRBJ2-7,TRBV10-3,.,TGTGCCATCAGTGAGTTTCCCAGTGGCCCTTACTTC,CAISEFPSGPYF
.,TRBJ1-3,TRBV10-2,.,TGCGCCAGCAGTGAGTCGGCGGCGAGCTCTGGAAACACCATATATTTT,CASSESAASSGNTIYF
.,TRBJ2-7,TRBV27,TRBD1,TGTGCCAGCAGTTTCTCCCGCCTACAGGGGTTTGGGGAGCAGTACTTC,CASSFSRLQGFGEQYF
.,TRBJ2-5,TRBV6-6,TRBD2,TGTGCCAGCAGTTGGGGGGGGGAGCGGCAAGAGACCCAGTACTTC,CASSWGGERQETQYF
once,TRBJ2-7,TRBV5-5,.,TGTGCCAGCAGCCTCCGGGAGGAGCAGTACTTC,CASSLREEQYF
.,TRBJ2-3,TRBV25-1,TRBD2,TGTGCCAGCAGTGACACTAGCGGGAGCACAGATACGCAGTATTTT,CASSDTSGSTDTQYF
.,TRBJ2-1,TRBV4-1,TRBD2,TGCGCCAGCAGCCACTGGGGACTAGCGGGAGGGCCGGGGAATGAGCAGTTCTTC,CASSHWGLAGGPGNEQFF
.,TRBJ1-5,TRBV4-1,.,TGCGCCAGCAGCCAAGGATATCGGAGAAGCAATCAGCCCCAGCATTTT,CASSQGYRRSNQPQHF
.,TRBJ2-3,TRBV2,TRBD2,TGTGCCAGCCTAAAGCGGGAGTACTCAGATACGCAGTATTTT,CASLKREYSDTQYF
.,TRBJ2-5,TRBV4-2,.,TGTGCCAGCAGCCTCGGAGACGGGAGCACCCGCCAGGAGACCCAGTACTTC,CASSLGDGSTRQETQYF
.,TRBJ2-7,TRBV19,TRBD1,TGTGCCAGTAACTCACAGGGGATCGGTGAGCAGTACTTC,CASNSQGIGEQYF
few,TRBJ2-3,TRBV11-2,.,TGTGCCAGCAGCTTAATCGGTGGCACAGATACGCAGTATTTT,CASSLIGGTDTQYF
.,TRBJ2-7,TRBV11-2,.,TGTGCCAGCAGCGACTACCTCTTCGTAGGGCAGTACTTC,CASSDYLFVGQYF
.,TRBJ1-6,TRBV6-5,TRBD1,TGTGCCAGCAGTTCCCTTAACAGGGGGCTTAATTCACCCCTCCACTTT,CASSSLNRGLNSPLHF